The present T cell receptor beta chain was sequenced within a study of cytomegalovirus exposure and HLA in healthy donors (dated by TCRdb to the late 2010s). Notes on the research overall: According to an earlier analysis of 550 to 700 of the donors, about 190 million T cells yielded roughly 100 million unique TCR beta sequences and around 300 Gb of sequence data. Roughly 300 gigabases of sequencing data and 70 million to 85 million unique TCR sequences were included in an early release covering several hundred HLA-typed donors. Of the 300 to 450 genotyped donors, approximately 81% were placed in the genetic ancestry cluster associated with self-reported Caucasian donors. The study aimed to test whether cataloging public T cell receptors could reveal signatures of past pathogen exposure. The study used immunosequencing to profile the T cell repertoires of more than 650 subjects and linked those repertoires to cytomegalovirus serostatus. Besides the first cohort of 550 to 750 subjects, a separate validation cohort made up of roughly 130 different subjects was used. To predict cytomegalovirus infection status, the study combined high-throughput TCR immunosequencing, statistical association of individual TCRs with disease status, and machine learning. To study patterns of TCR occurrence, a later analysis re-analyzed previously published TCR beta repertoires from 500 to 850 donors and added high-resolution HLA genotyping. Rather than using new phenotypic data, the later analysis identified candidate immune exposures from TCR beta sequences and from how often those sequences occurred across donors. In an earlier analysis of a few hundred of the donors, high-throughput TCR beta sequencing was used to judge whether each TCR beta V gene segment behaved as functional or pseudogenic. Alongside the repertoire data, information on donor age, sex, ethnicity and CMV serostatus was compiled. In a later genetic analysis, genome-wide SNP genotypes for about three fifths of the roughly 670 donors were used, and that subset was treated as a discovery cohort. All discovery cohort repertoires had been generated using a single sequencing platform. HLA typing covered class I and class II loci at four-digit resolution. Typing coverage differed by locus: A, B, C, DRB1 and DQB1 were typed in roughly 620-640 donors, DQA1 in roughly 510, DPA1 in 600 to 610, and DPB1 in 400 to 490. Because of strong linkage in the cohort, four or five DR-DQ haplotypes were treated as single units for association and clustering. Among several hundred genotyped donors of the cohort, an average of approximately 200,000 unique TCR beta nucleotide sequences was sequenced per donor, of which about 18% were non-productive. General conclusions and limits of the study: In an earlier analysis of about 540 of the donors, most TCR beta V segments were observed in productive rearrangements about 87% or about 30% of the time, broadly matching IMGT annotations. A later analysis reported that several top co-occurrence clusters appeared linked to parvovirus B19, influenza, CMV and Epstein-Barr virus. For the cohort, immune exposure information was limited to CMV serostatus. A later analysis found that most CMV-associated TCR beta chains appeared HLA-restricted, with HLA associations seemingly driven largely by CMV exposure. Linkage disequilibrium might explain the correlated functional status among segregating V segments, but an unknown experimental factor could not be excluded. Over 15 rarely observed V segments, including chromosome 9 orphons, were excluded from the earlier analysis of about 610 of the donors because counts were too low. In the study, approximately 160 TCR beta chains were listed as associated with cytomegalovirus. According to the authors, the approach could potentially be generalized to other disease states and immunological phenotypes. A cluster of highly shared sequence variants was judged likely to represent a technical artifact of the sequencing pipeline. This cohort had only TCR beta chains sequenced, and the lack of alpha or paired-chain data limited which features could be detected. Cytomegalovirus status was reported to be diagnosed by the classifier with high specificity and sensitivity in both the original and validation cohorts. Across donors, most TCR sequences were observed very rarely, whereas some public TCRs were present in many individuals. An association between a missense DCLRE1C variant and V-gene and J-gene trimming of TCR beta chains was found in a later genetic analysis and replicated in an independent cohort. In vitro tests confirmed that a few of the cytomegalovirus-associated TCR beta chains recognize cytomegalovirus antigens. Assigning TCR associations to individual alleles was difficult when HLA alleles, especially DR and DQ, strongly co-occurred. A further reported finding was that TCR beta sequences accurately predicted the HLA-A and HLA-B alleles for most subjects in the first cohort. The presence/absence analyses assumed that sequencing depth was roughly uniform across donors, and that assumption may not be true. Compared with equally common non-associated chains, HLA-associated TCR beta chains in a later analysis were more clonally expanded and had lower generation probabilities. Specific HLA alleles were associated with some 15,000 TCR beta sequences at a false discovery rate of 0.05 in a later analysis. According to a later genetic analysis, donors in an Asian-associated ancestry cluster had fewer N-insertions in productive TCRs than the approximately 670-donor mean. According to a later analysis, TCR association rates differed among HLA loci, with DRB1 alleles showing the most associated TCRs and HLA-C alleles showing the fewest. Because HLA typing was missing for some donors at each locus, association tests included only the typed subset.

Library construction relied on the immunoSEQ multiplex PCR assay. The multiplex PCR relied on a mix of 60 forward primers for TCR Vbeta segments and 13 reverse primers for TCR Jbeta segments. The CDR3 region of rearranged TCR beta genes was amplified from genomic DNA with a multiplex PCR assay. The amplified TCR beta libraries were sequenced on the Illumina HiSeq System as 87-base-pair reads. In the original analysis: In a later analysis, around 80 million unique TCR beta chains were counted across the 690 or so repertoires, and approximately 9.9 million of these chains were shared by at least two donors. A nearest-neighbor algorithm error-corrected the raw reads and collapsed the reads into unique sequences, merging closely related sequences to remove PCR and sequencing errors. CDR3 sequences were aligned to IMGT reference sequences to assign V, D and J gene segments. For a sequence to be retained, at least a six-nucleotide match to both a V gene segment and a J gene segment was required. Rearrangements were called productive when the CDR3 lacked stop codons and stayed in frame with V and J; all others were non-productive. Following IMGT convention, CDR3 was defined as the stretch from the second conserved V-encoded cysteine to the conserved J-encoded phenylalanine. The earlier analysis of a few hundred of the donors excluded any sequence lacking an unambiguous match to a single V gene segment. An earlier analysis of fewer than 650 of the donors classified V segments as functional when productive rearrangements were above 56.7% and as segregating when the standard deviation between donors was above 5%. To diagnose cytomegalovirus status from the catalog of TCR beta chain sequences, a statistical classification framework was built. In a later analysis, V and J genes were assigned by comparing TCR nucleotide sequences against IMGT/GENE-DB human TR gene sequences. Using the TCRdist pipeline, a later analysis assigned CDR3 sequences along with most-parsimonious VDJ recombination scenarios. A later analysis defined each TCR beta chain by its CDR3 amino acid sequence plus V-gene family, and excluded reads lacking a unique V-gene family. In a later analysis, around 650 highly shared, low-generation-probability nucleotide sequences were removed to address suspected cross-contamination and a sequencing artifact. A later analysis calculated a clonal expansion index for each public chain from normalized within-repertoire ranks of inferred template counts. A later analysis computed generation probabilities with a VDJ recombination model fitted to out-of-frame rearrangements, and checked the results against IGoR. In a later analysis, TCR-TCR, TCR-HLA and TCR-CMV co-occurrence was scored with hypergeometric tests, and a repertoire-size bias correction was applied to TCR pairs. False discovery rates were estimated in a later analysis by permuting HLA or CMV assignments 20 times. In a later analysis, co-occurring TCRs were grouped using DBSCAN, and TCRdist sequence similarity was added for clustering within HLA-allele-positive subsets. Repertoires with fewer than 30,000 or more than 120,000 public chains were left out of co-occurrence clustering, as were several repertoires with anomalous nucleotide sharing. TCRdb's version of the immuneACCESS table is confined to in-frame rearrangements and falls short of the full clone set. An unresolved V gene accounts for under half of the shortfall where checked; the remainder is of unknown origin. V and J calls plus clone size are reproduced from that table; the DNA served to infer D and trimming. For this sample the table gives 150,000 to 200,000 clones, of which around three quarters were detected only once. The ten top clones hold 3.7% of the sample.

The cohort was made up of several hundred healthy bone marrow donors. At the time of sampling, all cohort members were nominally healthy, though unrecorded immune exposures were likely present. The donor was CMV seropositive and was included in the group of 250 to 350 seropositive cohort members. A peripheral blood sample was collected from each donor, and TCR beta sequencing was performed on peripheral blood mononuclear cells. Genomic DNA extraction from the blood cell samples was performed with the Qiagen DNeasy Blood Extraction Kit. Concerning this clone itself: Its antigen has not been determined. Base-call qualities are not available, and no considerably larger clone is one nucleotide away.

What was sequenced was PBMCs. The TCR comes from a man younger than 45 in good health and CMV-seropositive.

This receptor carries the CDR3 CASSEYGGTEAFF. The nucleotide sequence reads TGTGCCAGCAGTGAATATGGGGGGACTGAAGCTTTCTTT. This chain is built from TRBV25-1 and TRBJ1-1; a tentative D match to TRBD1 spans 5 bases. Taken from the germline V gene, the CDR1 and CDR2 loops are MGHDK and SYGVNS. V loses 0 bases, J loses 5 bases, and the germline ends lie 7 bases apart. From its cysteine to its phenylalanine, the CDR3 spans 13 amino acids. Only the CDR3 DNA is retained, 39 bases long and in frame from the first base.